A single sample is the source of the 3 T cell receptor beta chains below, sequenced in a study of blood T cell repertoires in COVID-19. Sequencing used immunoSEQ multiplex PCR; TCRdb keeps in-frame clones, though not all of them. The table has 200,000 to 250,000 clones, about four fifths seen once; the top ten hold roughly 7.4%. Specimen: peripheral blood. These receptors were obtained from a woman over 75 with COVID-19, enrolled during active disease.

This clone was seen a few times. The chain links TRBV19 to TRBJ2-1, with D hard to call. The V gene's germline CDR1 is LNHDA and CDR2 SQIVND (reference sequence). V lost 8 bases and J lost 3, with 8 bases in between. The CDR3 extends over 12 amino acids. The CDR3 sequence is CASGSGYNEQFF. In DNA form, the CDR3 reads TGTGCCAGTGGGTCGGGCTACAATGAGCAGTTCTTC.

V usage is TRBV30 and J usage is TRBJ1-4; TRBD1 might be the D (5 bases). The V end was cut by 0 bases, the J end by 8 bases, with 13 bases between. Per germline, CDR1 GTSNPN and CDR2 SVGIG (reference sequence). The CDR3 loop spans 14 amino acids. CDR3 region: CAWSVRGTLEKLFF. The CDR3 DNA follows: TGTGCCTGGAGTGTACGGGGGACCTTGGAAAAACTGTTTTTT.

This chain connects TRBV5-1 to TRBJ2-1, with 9 bases lining up with TRBD2. CDR1 and CDR2 from the germline V gene are SGHRS and YFSETQ. The CDR3 runs to 15 residues. With 1 base clipped from V and 6 bases from J, the junction kept 5 bases outside the gene matches. CDR3 loop: CASSLKAGGTNEQFF. The CDR3 DNA sequence: TGCGCCAGCAGCTTGAAGGCGGGGGGGACCAATGAGCAGTTCTTC.